This TCR beta chain was obtained from a study of CD8+ T cells in alopecia areata. CDR3 length: 16 residues. V was pared by 0 bases and J by 8 bases, with 8 bases of the junction left unmatched. Germline assignment: CDR1 MNHEY and CDR2 SVGAGI. Extraction of RNA preceded its reverse transcription into cDNA, which served as the sequencing template. The protocol was immunoSEQ multiplex PCR, while the TCRdb copy is restricted to in-frame clones and leaves out a portion. The sample records about 110,000 clones, 45% to 60% being singletons. The clonotype comes from a human donor with alopecia areata. The V call is TRBV6-5, the J call TRBJ1-2; 11 bases line up with TRBD1. Source material: NKG2D-low CD8+ T cells sorted from blood. CDR3 in amino acids: CASSYSRTGGAGGYTF. As DNA, the CDR3 is TGTGCCAGCAGTTACTCGAGGACAGGGGGCGCAGGGGGCTACACCTTC.